The text below deals with one T cell receptor beta chain. Its specificity is unknown. This entry belongs to a study of identical twins. Findings of the study overall: Weaker excess sharing between twins was seen in beta out-of-frame sequences.

MiXCR, applied by TCRdb to the 5' RACE reads, yields one record per CDR3 protein. Of fewer than 350,000 distinct CDR3 sequences listed, 8% to 9% are singletons. The same specimen was also included in a second study, on yellow fever vaccine responses in identical twins.

This receptor was taken from a woman younger than 30 in good health. Sequences were obtained from memory (CD45RO+) T cells sorted from blood.

CDR3 loop: CASSPQGQNYGYTF. The CDR3 bases are TGTGCCAGCTCACCCCAGGGACAGAACTATGGCTACACCTTC. V and J are TRBV18 and TRBJ1-2, with 7 positions matching TRBD1. The V gene end was trimmed by 3 bases and the J gene end by 2 bases; junction bases not matched to a gene: 3. The germline V gene encodes CDR1 KGHSH and CDR2 LQKENI. The CDR3 is made up of 14 amino acids. Based on the CDR3 plus reference TRBV18 and TRBJ1-2, the full variable domain is NAGVMQNPRHLVRRRGQEARLRCSPMKGHSHVYWYRQLPEEGLKFMVYLQKENIIDESGMPKERFSAEFPKEGPSILRIQQVVRGDSAAYFCASSPQGQNYGYTFGSGTRLTVV.